This T cell receptor (beta chain) was captured in a study of regulatory T cells in long-lasting Graves disease. Time point described: persistent/refractory GD, antithyroid drugs over 5 years with positive TRAb. Preparation of the TCR library used RNA extracted from PBMCs. A blood draw put around 9.3 milliliters of peripheral blood into EDTA tubes. Arm-PCR of CDR3 regions and iRepertoire HTBI primers were used to build TCR beta libraries. TCRdb analysed the multiplex PCR reads with MiXCR anew, one entry per CDR3 protein. The sample lists approximately 440,000 distinct CDR3 sequences, around 24% seen once, with about 26% in the top ten. The clonotype originates from a female donor with Graves disease. The starting material was peripheral blood mononuclear cells (PBMCs), obtained when the disease was refractory, from a patient treated with antithyroid drugs.

The CDR3 spells CATSSDGTGDEQYF. CDR3 nucleotides: TGTGCCACCAGCAGCGACGGGACAGGGGACGAGCAGTACTTC. The V gene is TRBV15, the J gene TRBJ2-7, with TRBD1 matching 10 bases. The CDR3 length is 14 residues. Germline CDR1 is LNHNV and CDR2 is YYDKDF (reference sequence). V shed 3 bases, J shed 5 bases, and the junction held 4 bases outside the gene matches.